The source of this TCR beta chain is a study of blood T cell repertoires in COVID-19. The CDR3 has 13 amino acids. Germline loops: CDR1 SGHTA, CDR2 FQGTGA. Trimming took off 5 bases at V and 1 base at J, with 5 bases between the two ends. Authors' methods: Nucleated cell counts were estimated from reference gene primer amplification. The assay was immunoSEQ multiplex PCR, and TCRdb's table has in-frame clones only and misses some. That table is the source of V, J and clone size, and D and trimming were worked out from the DNA. This sample has roughly 190,000 clones, with about 80% found just once. The receptor was derived from a woman aged 55-69 years with COVID-19, enrolled during active disease. Sequencing was performed on peripheral blood. This rearrangement joins TRBV7-3 to TRBJ2-2; no reliable D call. CDR3 loop: CASSPQNTGELFF. CDR3 sequence (DNA): TGTGCCAGCAGCCCCCAGAACACCGGGGAGCTGTTTTTT.